Shown below are 21 T cell receptor beta chains from a single sample sequenced in a study of blood T cells in healthy people across ages. A second PCR of roughly 7 to 11 cycles used a sample-barcoded 5' primer and a J-beta primer mix. TCRdb itself ran the 5' RACE reads through MiXCR, one entry per CDR3 protein. Of 1.5 million to 2 million distinct CDR3 sequences in the sample, roughly 50% were seen once. The specimen was blood. The receptors were gathered from a woman in her thirties or forties in good health.

This clonotype was counted only a few times. The chain has TRBV12-3 or TRBV12-4 and TRBJ1-1; D is uncertain. The CDR3 has 14 residues. With 2 bases removed from V and 4 bases from J, the gap between germline ends came to 11 bases. CDR3 region: CASSLFGAGTEAFF. CDR3 DNA sequence: TGTGCCAGCAGTTTATTCGGCGCGGGCACTGAAGCTTTCTTT.

This clonotype turned up a few times. The chain couples TRBV7-2 to TRBJ2-7; 7 bases fit TRBD1. Germline-derived CDR1 and CDR2 are SGHTA and FQGNSA. Trimming at V came to 5 bases and at J to 2 bases, leaving 6 bases not matched to a gene. This CDR3 has 14 amino acids. The chain's CDR3 is CASSVQQGAYEQYF. The DNA for the CDR3 is TGTGCCAGCAGCGTTCAGCAGGGGGCCTACGAGCAGTACTTC.

This clonotype was observed a few times. The V call is TRBV6-2 or TRBV6-3, the J call TRBJ2-5; 9 bases are a match to TRBD1. Germline-derived CDR1 and CDR2 are MNHEY and SVGEGT. Losses at the gene ends were 6 bases for V and 2 bases for J; bases not matched to a gene: 7. CDR3 size: 15 residues. The CDR3: CASRATGGVQETQYF. The CDR3 region has the DNA TGTGCCAGCAGGGCTACAGGGGGCGTTCAAGAGACCCAGTACTTC.

This chain joins TRBV28 and TRBJ1-1; 8 nucleotides line up with TRBD1. Germline V CDR1 and CDR2: MDHEN, SYDVKM. The CDR3 is 13 residues long. J was trimmed by 10 bases and V by 4 bases; bases with no gene match: 8. This CDR3 is CASSSGGGLRAFF. CDR3 DNA sequence: TGTGCCAGCAGTTCAGGGGGCGGGTTGAGAGCTTTCTTT.

The sample holds a few counts of this clonotype. The gene calls are TRBV3-1 and TRBJ1-2, with D possibly being TRBD1 (5 bases). This CDR3 has 15 amino acids. The germline CDR1 and CDR2 sequences are LGHDT and YNNKEL (reference sequence). Trimming removed 3 bases from V and 0 bases from J, with 11 bases in between. The CDR3 DNA reads TGTGCCAGCAGCCAGCTGGGGACGACTAACTATGGCTACACCTTC. Translation: CASSQLGTTNYGYTF.

The chain recombines TRBV2 with TRBJ2-1, with 12 bases lining up with TRBD2. The CDR3 loop spans 20 amino acids. The trim removed 5 bases at V and 3 bases at J, leaving 17 bases unmatched. Germline CDR1 is SNHLY and CDR2 is FYNNEI. In DNA, the CDR3 is TGTGCCAGCAGTTCCCCCTCGACTAGCGGGGGACGGGGGGACTACAATGAGCAGTTCTTC. Translation: CASSSPSTSGGRGDYNEQFF.

To note about this clonotype: It may be a read error: a sequence one base away is much more abundant. The chain uses TRBV7-2 and TRBJ2-5; D perhaps matches TRBD2 (5 bases). V was trimmed by 1 base and J by 9 bases, leaving 15 bases between them. Germline CDR1 and CDR2: SGHTA and FQGNSA. The CDR3 loop spans 14 amino acids. The CDR3 nucleotides are TGTGCCAGCAGCTTAGGGTCCCCCCCGGAGGCCCAGTACTTC. Its translation is CASSLGSPPEAQYF.

This sequence joins TRBV2 and TRBJ2-3; TRBD2 aligns across 10 bases. This CDR3 spans 15 amino acids. Germline values: CDR1 SNHLY, CDR2 FYNNEI. The J segment lost 5 bases and the V segment lost 1 base, leaving 3 bases of the junction unmatched. Here the CDR3 reads CASSEELAGRDTQYF. The CDR3 nucleotides are TGTGCCAGCAGTGAAGAACTAGCGGGGAGAGATACGCAGTATTTT. Using reference TRBV2 and TRBJ2-3 for the parts outside the CDR3, the full variable domain is EPEVTQTPSHQVTQMGQEVILRCVPISNHLYFYWYRQILGQKVEFLVSFYNNEISEKSEIFDDQFSVERPDGSNFTLKIRSTKLEDSAMYFCASSEELAGRDTQYFGPGTRLTVL.

The V gene is TRBV7-2, the J gene TRBJ2-7; 8 nucleotides agree with TRBD2. V shed 5 bases and J 4 bases; nucleotides not matched to a gene: 10. The germline V gene has CDR1 SGHTA and CDR2 FQGNSA. The CDR3 has 15 amino acids. CDR3 protein: CASSVTSGPGYEQYF. CDR3 nucleotide sequence: TGTGCCAGCAGCGTTACTAGCGGTCCCGGGTACGAGCAGTACTTC.

This clonotype was recorded only once. The chain combines TRBV7-3 with TRBJ2-1, with 10 bases aligning to TRBD2. This CDR3 region has 16 residues. V shed 4 bases, J shed 2 bases, and the junction held 5 bases outside the gene matches. Germline V lookup: CDR1 SGHTA, CDR2 FQGTGA. CDR3 protein: CASSYERGGTYNEQFF. The CDR3 coding sequence is TGTGCCAGCAGCTACGAGCGGGGGGGGACCTACAATGAGCAGTTCTTC.

This chain connects TRBV29-1 to TRBJ2-4; TRBD1 aligns across 10 bases. The CDR3 contains 13 residues. With 3 bases clipped from V and 8 bases from J, the junction kept 4 bases outside the gene matches. CDR1 and CDR2 (germline): SQVTM, ANQGSEA. This chain's CDR3 is CSVETGGGDIQYF. Here the CDR3 DNA reads TGCAGCGTTGAGACAGGGGGCGGGGACATTCAGTACTTC.

This chain links TRBV3-1 with TRBJ2-5, with D perhaps assigned TRBD1 or TRBD2 (5 bases each). The CDR3 covers 13 residues. Deletions cut 4 bases from V and 11 bases from J, with 17 bases between. Germline V gene sequence: CDR1 LGHDT, CDR2 YNNKEL (reference sequence). CDR3 sequence: CASSPWGLNEQYF. CDR3 bases: TGTGCCAGCAGCCCTTGGGGGTTGAATGAGCAGTACTTC.

This clonotype was seen just once. This sequence joins TRBV28 and TRBJ1-4; the D is unclear. This CDR3 spans 13 amino acids. V dropped 8 bases and J dropped 8 bases, with 15 bases sitting between them. Germline CDR1 and CDR2: MDHEN and SYDVKM. This CDR3 reads CASSLPAVEKLFF. The CDR3 nucleotides are TGTGCCAGCTCGCTCCCTGCGGTAGAAAAACTGTTTTTT.

In its sample, this clonotype was seen once. V and J are TRBV7-9 and TRBJ1-4; tentative D call: TRBD1 (5 bases). The germline gives CDR1 SEHNR, CDR2 FQNEAQ (reference sequence). The V end was cut by 5 bases, the J end by 7 bases, with 20 bases between. This CDR3 comprises 16 residues. CDR3 loop: CASSPVGGGSSEKLFF. DNA for the CDR3: TGTGCCAGCAGCCCCGTTGGGGGAGGGTCAAGTGAAAAACTGTTTTTT.

In its sample, this clonotype was seen a few times. The chain recombines TRBV28 with TRBJ1-2; 7 nucleotides align to TRBD1. Germline assignment: CDR1 MDHEN and CDR2 SYDVKM. The CDR3 totals 14 residues. Unmatched junction bases numbered 8, after V lost 6 bases and J lost 4 bases. The CDR3 loop reads CASRTGTASYGYTF. The CDR3 DNA follows: TGTGCCAGCAGGACGGGGACAGCTTCCTATGGCTACACCTTC.

The chain is built from TRBV27 and TRBJ2-7; 9 bases match TRBD1. This CDR3 contains 14 residues. Germline values: CDR1 MNHEY, CDR2 SMNVEV (reference sequence). V gave up 5 bases and J gave up 5 bases; unmatched junction bases: 7. CDR3 DNA sequence: TGTGCCAGCAGTCTGGGACAGGGAACCGACGAGCAGTACTTC. Amino acids: CASSLGQGTDEQYF.

This clonotype was seen at least ten times. The chain couples TRBV3-1 to TRBJ2-7; 7 nucleotides line up with TRBD1. The ends lost 4 bases at V and 3 bases at J; junction bases unmatched: 6. The CDR3 is 14 amino acids. CDR1 is LGHDT and CDR2 is YNNKEL in the germline V gene (reference sequence). In nucleotides, the CDR3 is TGTGCCAGCAGCCGATCGACAGGGAACTACGAGCAGTACTTC. Residues: CASSRSTGNYEQYF.

A few counts support this clonotype. The CDR3 nucleotides are TGCAGCGTTGGGCATGCGGTGTATGGCTACACCTTC. Translation gives CSVGHAVYGYTF. The chain recombines TRBV29-1 with TRBJ1-2; D remains unclear. CDR3 size: 12 residues. The germline V gene has CDR1 SQVTM and CDR2 ANQGSEA. V was pared by 4 bases and J by 5 bases, with 11 bases between.

This chain uses TRBV4-1 with TRBJ1-2; weak D call: TRBD1 (5 bases). Trimming pared 0 bases from V and 5 bases from J, leaving 13 bases between. This CDR3 spans 15 amino acids. CDR1 MGHRA and CDR2 YSYEKL come from the germline V gene. CDR3 sequence reads: CASSQDRQGWYGYTF. Here the CDR3 DNA reads TGCGCCAGCAGCCAAGACCGGCAGGGATGGTATGGCTACACCTTC.

This clonotype was observed a few times. CDR3 nucleotides: TGCGCCAGCAGCTTGGGCGGGCAGGGAGGCTACAATGAGCAGTTCTTC. Translating gives CASSLGGQGGYNEQFF. The chain combines TRBV5-1 with TRBJ2-1, with a possible D match to TRBD2 (6 bases). The CDR3 has 16 residues. Germline V CDR1 and CDR2: SGHRS, YFSETQ. Trimming pared 0 bases from V and 3 bases from J, leaving 13 bases between.

About this clonotype: A read error may account for a junction end that differs from germline. The rearrangement links TRBV7-2 to TRBJ2-1; D call uncertain. The V gene's germline CDR1 is SGHTA and CDR2 FQGNSA. The CDR3 runs 15 residues. The CDR3 is CAGSQSRAPGNEQFF. The CDR3 coding sequence is TGTGCCGGCAGCCAGTCCCGAGCTCCTGGCAATGAGCAGTTCTTC.